The next 8 T cell receptor beta chains were all read from a single sample in a study of blood T cell repertoires in COVID-19. Data came from immunoSEQ multiplex PCR; TCRdb stores just in-frame clones and leaves some out. The table includes a few hundred thousand clones, around 88% detected once. Sequenced: peripheral blood. These receptors came from a woman aged 45-60 years with acute or convalescent COVID-19.

This clone was detected once. The rearrangement uses TRBV20-1 and TRBJ2-7, with 7 bases aligning to TRBD1. CDR3 length equals 13 residues. Per germline, CDR1 DFQATT and CDR2 SNEGSKA (reference sequence). With V trimmed by 3 bases and J by 2 bases, 4 bases remained unmatched. The CDR3 DNA reads as TGCAGTGCTAGTCTACAGGGGCCCTACGAGCAGTACTTC. This codes for CSASLQGPYEQYF.

V usage is TRBV29-1 and J usage is TRBJ2-4; no clear D. Trimming stripped 6 bases from V and 0 bases from J, with 12 bases between. The germline V gene encodes CDR1 SQVTM and CDR2 ANQGSEA. This CDR3 spans 14 amino acids. CDR3 amino acids: CSVHQVVAKNIQYF. DNA for the CDR3: TGCAGCGTCCACCAGGTAGTAGCCAAAAACATTCAGTACTTC.

V usage is TRBV19 and J usage is TRBJ2-7; D may be TRBD1 (6 bases). CDR3 size: 13 residues. Germline CDR1 LNHDA, CDR2 SQIVND (reference sequence). V lost 6 bases and J lost 3, with 12 bases in between. The CDR3 protein is CASRSGVSYEQYF. DNA of the CDR3: TGTGCCAGTAGGTCAGGGGTCAGCTACGAGCAGTACTTC.

J is TRBJ2-7 and V is TRBV27, with D perhaps TRBD1 (5 bases). This CDR3 is 17 amino acids long. V was trimmed by 8 bases and J by 1 base, leaving 24 bases between them. In germline, CDR1 is MNHEY, CDR2 SMNVEV (reference sequence). In DNA form, the CDR3 reads TGTGCCAGCCCAAACCCCCCCGTGACAGTTCGATCCTACGAGCAGTACTTC. Translated: CASPNPPVTVRSYEQYF.

The J gene is TRBJ1-2, the V gene TRBV27; 9 bases are shared with TRBD1. Germline V gene lookup returns CDR1 MNHEY and CDR2 SMNVEV (reference sequence). The CDR3 is made up of 14 amino acids. V lost 5 bases to trimming and J lost 8 bases; unmatched junction nucleotides: 9. CDR3 sequence: CASSPGTGYGGYTF. The CDR3 nucleotides are TGTGCCAGCAGTCCCGGGACAGGGTATGGCGGCTACACCTTC.

The rearrangement uses TRBV10-3 and TRBJ2-1; 9 positions agree with TRBD2. Germline lookup yields CDR1 ENHRY and CDR2 SYGVKD. CDR3 length equals 16 residues. The ends lost 4 bases at V and 8 bases at J; junction bases unmatched: 12. The CDR3 region is CAISALVSGRRDEQFF. DNA of the CDR3: TGTGCCATCAGTGCCCTGGTTAGCGGGAGAAGGGATGAGCAGTTCTTC.

The chain couples TRBV6-2 or TRBV6-3 to TRBJ2-1; perhaps TRBD2 as D (5 bases). The CDR3 runs to 14 residues. Germline V gives CDR1 MNHEY, CDR2 SVGEGT. V lost 4 bases to trimming and J lost 9 bases, with 16 bases between them. The CDR3 DNA follows: TGTGCCAGCAGTTTACGGGGTGTCGAAAGTGAGCAGTTCTTC. It specifies CASSLRGVESEQFF.

The chain has TRBV7-9 and TRBJ2-7; the D gene is possibly TRBD2 (5 bases). Germline V gene lookup returns CDR1 SEHNR and CDR2 FQNEAQ (reference sequence). The V gene lost 5 bases and the J gene lost 3 bases, with 14 bases spanning the gap. This CDR3 comprises 14 residues. CDR3: CASSAPGILYEQYF. The DNA for the CDR3 is TGTGCCAGCAGCGCTCCGGGAATTCTCTACGAGCAGTACTTC.